Each of the 19 T cell receptor beta chains below was sequenced from the same sample in a study of blood T cell repertoires in COVID-19. The data were produced by immunoSEQ multiplex PCR, yet TCRdb's version contains in-frame clones alone and is incomplete. Here the sample spans approximately 250,000 clones, about 85% being singletons. Sequencing was carried out using peripheral blood. Receptors were obtained from a woman aged 55 to 70 with active or convalescent COVID-19.

The chain uses TRBV28 and TRBJ2-1, with 12 bases that match TRBD2. Germline loops: CDR1 MDHEN, CDR2 SYDVKM. The CDR3 runs 16 residues. The junction had 3 bases not matched to a gene; V was cut back by 6 bases and J by 0 bases. CDR3 nucleotide sequence: TGTGCCAGCAGGACTAGCGGGGGACCCTCCTACAATGAGCAGTTCTTC. This gives the protein CASRTSGGPSYNEQFF.

The chain employs TRBV18 and TRBJ2-1, with a weak D call TRBD2 (6 bases). The germline CDR1 and CDR2 sequences are KGHSH and LQKENI. Trimming cost V 3 bases and J 7 bases, with 13 bases left between them. This CDR3 is built from 14 residues. The CDR3 protein is CASSPGTERNEQFF. In nucleotides, the CDR3 is TGTGCCAGCTCACCCGGGACTGAAAGGAATGAGCAGTTCTTC.

The chain has TRBV5-1 and TRBJ1-3; D remains ambiguous. The CDR3 extends over 13 amino acids. Trimming shortened V by 0 bases and J by 4 bases, and 5 bases separated the two germline ends. Germline CDR1 and CDR2: SGHRS and YFSETQ. The CDR3: CASSLVSGNTIYF. CDR3 nucleotides: TGCGCCAGCAGCTTGGTTTCAGGAAACACCATATATTTT.

V and J are TRBV2 and TRBJ2-2; 8 bases map to TRBD1. The V gene's germline CDR1 is SNHLY and CDR2 FYNNEI. The V segment lost 4 bases and the J segment 3 bases; nucleotides outside the gene matches: 4. The CDR3 runs to 15 residues. CDR3 sequence: CASSVGQEDTGELFF. In DNA form, the CDR3 reads TGTGCCAGCAGTGTGGGACAGGAGGACACCGGGGAGCTGTTTTTT. The complete variable domain, with remaining parts taken from reference TRBV2 and TRBJ2-2, reads EPEVTQTPSHQVTQMGQEVILRCVPISNHLYFYWYRQILGQKVEFLVSFYNNEISEKSEIFDDQFSVERPDGSNFTLKIRSTKLEDSAMYFCASSVGQEDTGELFFGEGSRLTVL.

This clone showed up just a few times. CDR3 loop: CASTQTGGSTDTQYF. The CDR3 DNA reads TGTGCCAGCACCCAAACAGGGGGTAGCACAGATACGCAGTATTTT. The chain employs TRBV11-3 and TRBJ2-3, with 8 bases that match TRBD1. Per germline, CDR1 SGHNT and CDR2 YENEEA. J gave up 0 bases and V 7 bases, and 6 bases lay outside the gene matches. The CDR3 has 15 residues.

This chain joins TRBV18 and TRBJ2-1, with D maybe TRBD1 (5 bases). This CDR3 has 12 amino acids. CDR1 and CDR2 (germline): KGHSH, LQKENI. Between the trimmed V and J ends, which lost 3 bases and 15 bases, there was a span of 15 bases. The CDR3 DNA reads as TGTGCCAGCTCACCCCAGGGTAATGAGGTGTTCTTC. Its translation: CASSPQGNEVFF. Based on the CDR3 plus reference TRBV18 and TRBJ2-1, the full variable domain is NAGVMQNPRHLVRRRGQEARLRCSPMKGHSHVYWYRQLPEEGLKFMVYLQKENIIDESGMPKERFSAEFPKEGPSILRIQQVVRGDSAAYFCASSPQGNEVFFGPGTRLTVL.

The chain couples TRBV3-1 (or the pseudogene TRBV3-2) to TRBJ1-2; TRBD1 agrees at 8 bases. The CDR3 has 15 residues. CDR1 LGHDT and CDR2 YNNKEL come from the germline V gene (reference sequence). Germline trimming cut 1 base from V and 7 bases from J; bases unmatched to any gene: 8. CDR3 sequence: CASSQALGQGVGYTF. The CDR3, as DNA: TGTGCCAGCAGCCAAGCGTTAGGACAGGGTGTTGGCTACACCTTC.

V and J are TRBV28 and TRBJ1-3; D unresolved. The CDR3 is 17 amino acids. Germline lookup yields CDR1 MDHEN and CDR2 SYDVKM. The germline V and J ends were trimmed by 2 bases and 0 bases, with 14 bases remaining between them. The CDR3 DNA reads as TGTGCCAGCAGTTTAAGGTCGGGGTCTTACTCTGGAAACACCATATATTTT. Its translation is CASSLRSGSYSGNTIYF. Filled out from reference TRBV28 and TRBJ1-3, the complete variable domain reads DVKVTQSSRYLVKRTGEKVFLECVQDMDHENMFWYRQDPGLGLRLIYFSYDVKMKEKGDIPEGYSVSREKKERFSLILESASTNQTSMYLCASSLRSGSYSGNTIYFGEGSWLTVV.

With regard to this clone: The same CDR3 also results from other DNA sequences found in this sample. J is TRBJ2-5 and V is TRBV5-6; 9 bases agree with TRBD1. Germline assignment: CDR1 SGHDT and CDR2 YYEEEE. The CDR3 runs 16 residues. V shed 2 bases and J 4 bases; nucleotides not matched to a gene: 9. CDR3 sequence reads: CASSFPPGQGRETQYF. CDR3 DNA sequence: TGTGCCAGCAGCTTCCCCCCGGGACAGGGACGAGAGACCCAGTACTTC.

V is TRBV5-8 and J is TRBJ1-5; 9 bases match TRBD1. V was pared by 4 bases and J by 6 bases, with 5 bases of the junction left unmatched. The germline V gene encodes CDR1 SGHTS and CDR2 YDEGEE. CDR3 length equals 14 residues. CDR3 in amino acids: CASSIRQGGQPQHF. CDR3 nucleotide sequence: TGTGCCAGCAGCATTCGACAGGGGGGTCAGCCCCAGCATTTT. The full variable domain, in which reference TRBV5-8 and TRBJ1-5 provide the parts outside the CDR3, is EAGVTQSPTHLIKTRGQQATLRCSPISGHTSVYWYQQALGLGLQFLLWYDEGEERNRGNFPPRFSGRQFPNYSSELNVNALELEDSALYLCASSIRQGGQPQHFGDGTRLSIL.

This chain joins TRBV28 and TRBJ1-6; 7 bases line up with TRBD1. The germline gives CDR1 MDHEN, CDR2 SYDVKM. The CDR3 extends over 16 amino acids. The ends lost 6 bases at V and 6 bases at J; junction bases unmatched: 11. CDR3 DNA sequence: TGTGCCAGCAGCCCTAAAACAGGGGTCGGTAATTCACCCCTCCACTTT. Protein product: CASSPKTGVGNSPLHF.

The gene calls are TRBV4-2 and TRBJ2-1; TRBD1 matches at 7 bases. Losses at the gene ends were 6 bases for V and 4 bases for J; bases not matched to a gene: 6. The CDR3 covers 14 residues. CDR1 and CDR2 from the germline V gene are LGHNA and YNFKEQ. CDR3 sequence (DNA): TGTGCCAGCAGACCAGGGGGTGAATACAATGAGCAGTTCTTC. This codes for CASRPGGEYNEQFF.

The rearrangement joins TRBV3-1 (or the pseudogene TRBV3-2) to TRBJ2-5, with D possibly matching TRBD2 (7 bases). Germline CDR1 is LGHDT and CDR2 is YNNKEL (reference sequence). CDR3 length equals 15 residues. Trimming removed 3 bases from V and 1 base from J, with 12 bases in between. As DNA, the CDR3 is TGTGCCAGCAGCCACCCGGGGGGCTCCCAAGAGACCCAGTACTTC. Translating it yields CASSHPGGSQETQYF.

V gene TRBV7-3 combines with J gene TRBJ2-1; a possible D gene is TRBD2 (5 bases). The germline CDR1 and CDR2 sequences are SGHTA and FQGTGA. The V gene lost 1 base and the J gene lost 4 bases, with 14 bases spanning the gap. This CDR3 contains 16 residues. The CDR3 sequence: CASSLIRRERYNEQFF. CDR3 DNA sequence: TGTGCCAGCAGCTTAATACGCCGGGAACGATACAATGAGCAGTTCTTC.

The DNA of the CDR3 is TGTGCCAGTTCGGGGGTAGGGTCGGCGGAGACCCAGTACTTC. It yields the protein CASSGVGSAETQYF. The rearrangement links TRBV10-3 to TRBJ2-5, with D tentatively TRBD2 (6 bases). This CDR3 has 14 residues. Germline loops: CDR1 ENHRY, CDR2 SYGVKD. The ends were cut back, 10 bases at V and 5 bases at J, with 20 bases in the middle.

This clone was recorded only once. The chain employs TRBV29-1 and TRBJ2-3, with 9 bases identical to TRBD2. The CDR3 has 16 amino acids. V shed 3 bases and J 2 bases; nucleotides not matched to a gene: 9. Germline V gene data show CDR1 as SQVTM and CDR2 as ANQGSEA. CDR3 coding DNA: TGCAGCGTTGATCGACCTAGCGGGGAACCCACAGATACGCAGTATTTT. It is translated as CSVDRPSGEPTDTQYF.

The genes are TRBV11-2 and TRBJ1-6; 10 bases are shared with TRBD1. Germline CDR1 and CDR2: SGHAT and FQNNGV. The length of the CDR3 is 17 residues. J lost 9 bases, V lost 5 bases, and 13 bases had no gene match. CDR3 DNA: TGTGCCAGCAGCCCCCGAGGTCTGGGACAGGGGACTTCACCCCTCCACTTT. Translating it yields CASSPRGLGQGTSPLHF.

The gene calls are TRBV7-2 and TRBJ2-5; possibly TRBD2 for D (6 bases). V was pared by 3 bases and J by 5 bases, with 13 bases between. The CDR3 is 14 residues long. CDR1 and CDR2 (germline): SGHTA, FQGNSA. Here the CDR3 reads CASSFLTGTETQYF. CDR3 sequence (DNA): TGTGCCAGCAGCTTCTTAACGGGGACTGAGACCCAGTACTTC.

J is TRBJ2-7 and V is TRBV6-1, with 9 bases fitting TRBD1. The CDR3 has 15 amino acids. V shed 3 bases and J 3 bases; nucleotides not matched to a gene: 6. Germline assignment: CDR1 MNHNS and CDR2 SASEGT. The CDR3 is CASSEGTGLLYEQYV. In nucleotides, the CDR3 is TGTGCCAGCAGTGAGGGGACAGGGCTCCTCTACGAGCAGTACGTC.